A selection of T cell receptor beta chains follows, all from one sample in a study of Ad26.COV2.S vaccination and SARS-CoV-2 variants. Method: immunoSEQ multiplex PCR; TCRdb's copy keeps in-frame clones and lacks some. The table has hundreds of thousands of clones, about nine tenths seen once. The sequenced sample was peripheral blood, obtained in a trial of Ad26.COV2.S vaccine versus placebo. The receptors stem from a person aged 18 to 65 who received the Ad26.COV2.S COVID-19 vaccine or a placebo. Each CDR3 is given with its conserved first and last residue. The D gene is left open where the match is weak. Rows give clone size only sometimes, using once, few, many, or a class for an expanded clone.

D gene	J gene	V gene	clone size	CDR3 DNA	CDR3 protein
TRBD1	TRBJ2-7	TRBV5-4	once	TGTGCCAGCAGCCCCGTAGACAGGGCATACGAGCAGTACTTC	CASSPVDRAYEQYF
NA	TRBJ1-2	TRBV6-5	NA	TGTGCCAGCAGTTACTTGGGGGAAGGTGGCTATGGCTACACCTTC	CASSYLGEGGYGYTF
NA	TRBJ2-5	TRBV6-2/TRBV6-3	NA	TGTGCCAGCAGTTACTCCAATGGTCTGGGGTACTTC	CASSYSNGLGYF
NA	TRBJ2-7	TRBV29-1	NA	TGCAGCGCCACCCAGGGTACCTACGAGCAGTACTTC	CSATQGTYEQYF
TRBD2	TRBJ2-7	TRBV27	NA	TGTGCCAGCAGTTTCGGGGGGGCATCCTACGAGCAGTACTTC	CASSFGGASYEQYF
NA	TRBJ1-5	TRBV6-2/TRBV6-3	NA	TGTGCCAGCAGTTACACAACAAGACTCTCCAATCAGCCCCAGCATTTT	CASSYTTRLSNQPQHF
NA	TRBJ1-4	TRBV6-1	many	TGTGCCAGCAGTGAATTTGTGGGGGGGAATGAAAAACTGTTTTTT	CASSEFVGGNEKLFF
TRBD1	TRBJ1-4	TRBV2	NA	TGTGCCAGCGGGACAGGGAGAAATGAAAAACTGTTTTTT	CASGTGRNEKLFF
NA	TRBJ2-1	TRBV11-1	NA	TGTGCCAGCAGCTTAGACCGCTACAATGAGCAGTTCTTC	CASSLDRYNEQFF
NA	TRBJ2-3	TRBV7-3	NA	TGTGCCAGCAGCCCCCTTAGGGGGGCAGATACGCAGTATTTT	CASSPLRGADTQYF
TRBD1	TRBJ1-2	TRBV4-3	NA	TGCGCCAGCAGCCAAGATGGACAGGGGGCTTTCCGCTACACCTTC	CASSQDGQGAFRYTF
TRBD2	TRBJ2-5	TRBV30	NA	TGTGCCTGGAGCCCGGGACTAGCGGGAATTCAAGAGACCCAGTACTTC	CAWSPGLAGIQETQYF
NA	TRBJ2-3	TRBV6-5	NA	TGTGCCAGCAGTCTTAGACAGGCAGGCACAGATACGCAGTATTTT	CASSLRQAGTDTQYF
NA	TRBJ2-5	TRBV20-1	NA	TGCAGTGCTAGGGACGGGGGGACCCAGTACTTC	CSARDGGTQYF
NA	TRBJ1-5	TRBV19	NA	TGTGCCAGCCGTCCCGGGCAAGGCAGCAATCAGCCCCAGCATTTT	CASRPGQGSNQPQHF
TRBD1	TRBJ2-7	TRBV5-4	NA	TGTGCCAGCAGCCCCGGGACAGGGGAATACGAGCAGTACTTC	CASSPGTGEYEQYF
NA	TRBJ1-1	TRBV28	NA	TGTGCCAGCAGTCTAGGCAGGAGCCAAGCTTTCTTT	CASSLGRSQAFF
TRBD2	TRBJ2-3	TRBV11-3	few	TGTGCCAGCAGCAAAGGCCGGGGGGGCACAGATACGCAGTATTTT	CASSKGRGGTDTQYF
TRBD1	TRBJ2-7	TRBV5-1	NA	TGCGCCAGCAGCCGTACAGGGGGGCCCTACGAGCAGTACTTC	CASSRTGGPYEQYF
NA	TRBJ1-2	TRBV27	NA	TGTGCCAGCAGTTTAAGGCAGAACTATGGCTACACCTTC	CASSLRQNYGYTF
NA	TRBJ1-2	TRBV30	once	TGTGCCTGGAGGGACGGATCTAACTATGGCTACACCTTC	CAWRDGSNYGYTF
NA	TRBJ2-7	TRBV28	NA	TGTGCCAGCAGTCCCACGGTTGAATCAGGGTTAGCGAACGAGCAGTACTTC	CASSPTVESGLANEQYF
TRBD1	TRBJ2-3	TRBV14	NA	TGTGCCAGCAGCGTACGACCGGGACAGGGAACAGATACGCAGTATTTT	CASSVRPGQGTDTQYF
NA	TRBJ2-5	TRBV4-1	NA	TGCGCCAGCAGCCAAGATCGCAGAGGCCAAGAGACCCAGTACTTC	CASSQDRRGQETQYF
NA	TRBJ1-3	TRBV14	once	TGTGCCAGCAGCCCGCATGGCTCTGGAAACACCATATATTTT	CASSPHGSGNTIYF
NA	TRBJ1-5	TRBV28	NA	TGTGCCAGCAGACCCAAAGTTGCGGGCAATCAGCCCCAGCATTTT	CASRPKVAGNQPQHF
NA	TRBJ1-1	TRBV4-1	once	TGCGCCAGCAGCCAACTCCTGGGGAAGCGCACTGAAGCTTTCTTT	CASSQLLGKRTEAFF